This T cell receptor (beta chain) comes out of a study of cytomegalovirus exposure and HLA in healthy donors. For the study at large: Unique TCR beta sequences numbering approximately 120 million came from about 180 million T cells in an earlier analysis.

Amplification used 60 Vbeta primers and 13 Jbeta primers. TCRdb keeps only in-frame clones here, not all; method: immunoSEQ multiplex PCR. This table holds tens of thousands of clones. As concerns this clone: Its matching antigen is unknown.

General observations from the study: An ancestry cluster, one associated with Asian ancestry, reportedly showed fewer N-insertions than the approximately 670-donor mean in a later analysis. Common viral pathogens seemed to be connected with several of the most significant clusters, according to a later analysis. Rarity held for most TCR sequences, but there were some public TCRs that occurred in many donors.

This CDR3 has 13 amino acids. V was clipped by 8 bases and J by 5 bases, with 16 bases between them. Germline CDR1 is MDHEN and CDR2 is SYDVKM. The V and J genes are TRBV28 and TRBJ2-7, with D perhaps matching TRBD2 (7 bases). This TCR was recovered from a man in his forties in good health and CMV-seronegative. Material for sequencing was PBMCs. The CDR3 sequence: CASGGGGLDEQYF. CDR3 in DNA: TGTGCCAGCGGAGGGGGGGGGCTAGACGAGCAGTACTTC.